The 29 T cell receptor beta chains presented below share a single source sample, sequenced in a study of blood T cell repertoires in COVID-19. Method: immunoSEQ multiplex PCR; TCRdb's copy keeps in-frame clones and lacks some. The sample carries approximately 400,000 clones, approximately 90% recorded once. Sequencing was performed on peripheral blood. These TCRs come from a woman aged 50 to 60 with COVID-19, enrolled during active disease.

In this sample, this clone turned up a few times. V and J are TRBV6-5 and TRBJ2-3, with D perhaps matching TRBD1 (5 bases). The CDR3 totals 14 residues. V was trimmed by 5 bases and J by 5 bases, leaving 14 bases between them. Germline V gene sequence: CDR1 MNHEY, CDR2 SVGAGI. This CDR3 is CASSLGHLLDTQYF. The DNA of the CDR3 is TGTGCCAGCAGTCTTGGACACCTCTTAGATACGCAGTATTTT.

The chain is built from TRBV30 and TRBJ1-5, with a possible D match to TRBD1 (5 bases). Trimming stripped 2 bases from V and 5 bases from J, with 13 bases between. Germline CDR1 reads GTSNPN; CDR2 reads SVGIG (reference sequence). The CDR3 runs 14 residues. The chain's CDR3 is CAWSPGGSHQPQHF. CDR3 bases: TGTGCCTGGAGTCCCGGGGGGAGCCATCAGCCCCAGCATTTT.

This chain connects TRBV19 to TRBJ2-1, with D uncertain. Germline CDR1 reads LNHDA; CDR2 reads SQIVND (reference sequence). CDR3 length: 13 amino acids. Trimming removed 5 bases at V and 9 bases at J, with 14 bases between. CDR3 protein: CASSSSIGVEQFF. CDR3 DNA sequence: TGTGCCAGTAGTTCAAGCATTGGTGTTGAGCAGTTCTTC.

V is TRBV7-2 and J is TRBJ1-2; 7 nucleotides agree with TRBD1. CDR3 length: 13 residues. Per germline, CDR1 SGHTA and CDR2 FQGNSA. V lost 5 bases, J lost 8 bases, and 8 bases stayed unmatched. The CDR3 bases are TGTGCCAGCAGCCCTGACAGGGTGGGCGGCTACACCTTC. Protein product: CASSPDRVGGYTF.

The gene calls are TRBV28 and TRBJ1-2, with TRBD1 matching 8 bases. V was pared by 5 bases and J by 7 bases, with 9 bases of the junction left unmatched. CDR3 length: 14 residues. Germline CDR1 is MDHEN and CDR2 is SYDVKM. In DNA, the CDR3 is TGTGCCAGCAGTGCCTCCGGGACAGGATCTGGCTACACCTTC. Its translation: CASSASGTGSGYTF.

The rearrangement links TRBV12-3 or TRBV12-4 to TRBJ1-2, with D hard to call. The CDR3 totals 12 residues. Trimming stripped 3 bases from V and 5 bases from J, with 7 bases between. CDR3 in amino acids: CASSLAGYGYTF. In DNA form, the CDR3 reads TGTGCCAGCAGTTTGGCCGGGTATGGCTACACCTTC.

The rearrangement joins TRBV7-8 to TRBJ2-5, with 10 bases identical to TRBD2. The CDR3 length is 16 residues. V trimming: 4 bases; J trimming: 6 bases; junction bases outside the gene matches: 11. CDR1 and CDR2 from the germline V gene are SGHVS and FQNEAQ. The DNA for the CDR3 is TGTGCCAGCAGCTCTAAAAGCGGGGGGGCCGTTAAGACCCAGTACTTC. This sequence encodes CASSSKSGGAVKTQYF.

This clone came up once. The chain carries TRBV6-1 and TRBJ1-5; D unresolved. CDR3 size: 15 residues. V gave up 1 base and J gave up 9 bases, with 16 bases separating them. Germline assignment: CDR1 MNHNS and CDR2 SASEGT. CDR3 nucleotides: TGTGCCAGCAGTGAAGGGGCCCCTTTCGCTCGGCCCCAGCATTTT. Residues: CASSEGAPFARPQHF.

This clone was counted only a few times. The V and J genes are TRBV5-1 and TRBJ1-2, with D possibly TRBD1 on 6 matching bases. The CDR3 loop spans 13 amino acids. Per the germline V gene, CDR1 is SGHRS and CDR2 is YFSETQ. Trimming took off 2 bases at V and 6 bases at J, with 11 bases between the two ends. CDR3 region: CASSLTGYDGYTF. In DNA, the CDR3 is TGCGCCAGCAGCTTAACAGGGTACGATGGCTACACCTTC. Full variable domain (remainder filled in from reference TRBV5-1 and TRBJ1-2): KAGVTQTPRYLIKTRGQQVTLSCSPISGHRSVSWYQQTPGQGLQFLFEYFSETQRNKGNFPGRFSGRQFSNSRSEMNVSTLELGDSALYLCASSLTGYDGYTFGSGTRLTVV.

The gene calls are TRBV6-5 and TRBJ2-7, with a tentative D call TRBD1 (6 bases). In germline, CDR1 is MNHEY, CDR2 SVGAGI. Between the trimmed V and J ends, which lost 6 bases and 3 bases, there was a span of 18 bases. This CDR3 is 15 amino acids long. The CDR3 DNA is TGTGCCAGCAGGGGCCCGGGACAAACTGACTACGAGCAGTACTTC. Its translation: CASRGPGQTDYEQYF.

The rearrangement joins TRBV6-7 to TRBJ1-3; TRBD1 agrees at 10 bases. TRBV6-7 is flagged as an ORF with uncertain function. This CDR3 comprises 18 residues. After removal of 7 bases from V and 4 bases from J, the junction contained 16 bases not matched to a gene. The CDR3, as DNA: TGTGCCAGCATTCATCCCGGACAGGGGGGGCCTTCCGGAAACACCATATATTTT. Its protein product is CASIHPGQGGPSGNTIYF.

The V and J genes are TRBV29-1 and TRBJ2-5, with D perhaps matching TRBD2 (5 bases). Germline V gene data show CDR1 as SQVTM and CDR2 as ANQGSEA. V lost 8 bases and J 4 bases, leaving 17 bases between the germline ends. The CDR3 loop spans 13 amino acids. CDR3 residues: CSYLPPAGETQYF. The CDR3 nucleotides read TGCAGCTATTTGCCTCCGGCGGGAGAGACCCAGTACTTC.

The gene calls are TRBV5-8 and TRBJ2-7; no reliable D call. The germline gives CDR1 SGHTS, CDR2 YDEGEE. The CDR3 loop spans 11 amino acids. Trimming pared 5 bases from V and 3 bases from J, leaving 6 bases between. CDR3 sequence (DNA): TGTGCCAGCAGTCCACTCTACGAGCAGTACTTC. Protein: CASSPLYEQYF.

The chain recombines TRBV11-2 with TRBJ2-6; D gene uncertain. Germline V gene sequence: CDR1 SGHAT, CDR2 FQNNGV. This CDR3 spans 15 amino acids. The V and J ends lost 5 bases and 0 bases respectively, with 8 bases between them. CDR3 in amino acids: CASSPLLSGANVLTF. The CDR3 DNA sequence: TGTGCCAGCAGCCCGCTACTCTCTGGGGCCAACGTCCTGACTTTC.

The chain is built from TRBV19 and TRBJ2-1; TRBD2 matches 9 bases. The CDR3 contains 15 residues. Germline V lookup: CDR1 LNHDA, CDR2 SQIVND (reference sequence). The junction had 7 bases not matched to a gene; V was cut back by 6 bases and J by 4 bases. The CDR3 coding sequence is TGTGCCAGTAGCCGGAGCGGGGGGCCATACAATGAGCAGTTCTTC. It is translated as CASSRSGGPYNEQFF. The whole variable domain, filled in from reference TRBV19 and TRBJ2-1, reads DGGITQSPKYLFRKEGQNVTLSCEQNLNHDAMYWYRQDPGQGLRLIYYSQIVNDFQKGDIAEGYSVSREKKESFPLTVTSAQKNPTAFYLCASSRSGGPYNEQFFGPGTRLTVL.

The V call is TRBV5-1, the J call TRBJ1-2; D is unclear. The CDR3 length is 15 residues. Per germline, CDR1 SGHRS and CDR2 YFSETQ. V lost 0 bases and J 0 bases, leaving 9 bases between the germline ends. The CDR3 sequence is CASSLGPPPNYGYTF. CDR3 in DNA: TGCGCCAGCAGCTTGGGGCCCCCACCTAACTATGGCTACACCTTC.

In nucleotides, the CDR3 is TGTGCCAGCAGTTTCGGACTCAAAACAGATACGCAGTATTTT. It encodes CASSFGLKTDTQYF. The rearrangement uses TRBV28 and TRBJ2-3, with a tentative D call TRBD2 (5 bases). The germline CDR1 and CDR2 sequences are MDHEN and SYDVKM. The CDR3 covers 14 residues. Trimming shortened V by 3 bases and J by 3 bases, and 10 bases separated the two germline ends.

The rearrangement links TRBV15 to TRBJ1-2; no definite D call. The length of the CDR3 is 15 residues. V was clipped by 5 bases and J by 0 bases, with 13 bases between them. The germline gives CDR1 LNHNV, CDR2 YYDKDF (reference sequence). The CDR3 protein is CATSPRLRANYGYTF. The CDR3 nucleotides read TGTGCCACCAGCCCCCGACTGAGAGCTAACTATGGCTACACCTTC.

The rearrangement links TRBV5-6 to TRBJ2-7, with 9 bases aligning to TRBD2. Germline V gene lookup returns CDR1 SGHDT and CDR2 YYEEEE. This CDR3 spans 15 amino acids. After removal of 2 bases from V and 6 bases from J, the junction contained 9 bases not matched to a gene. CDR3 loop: CASSFGVAGVREQYF. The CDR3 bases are TGTGCCAGCAGCTTCGGGGTAGCGGGGGTACGCGAGCAGTACTTC.

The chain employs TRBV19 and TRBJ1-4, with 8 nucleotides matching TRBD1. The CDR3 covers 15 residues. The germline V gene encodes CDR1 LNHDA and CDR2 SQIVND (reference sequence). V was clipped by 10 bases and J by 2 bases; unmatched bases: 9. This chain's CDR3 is CATNDRGSTNEKLFF. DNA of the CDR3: TGTGCCACAAACGACAGGGGATCTACTAATGAAAAACTGTTTTTT.

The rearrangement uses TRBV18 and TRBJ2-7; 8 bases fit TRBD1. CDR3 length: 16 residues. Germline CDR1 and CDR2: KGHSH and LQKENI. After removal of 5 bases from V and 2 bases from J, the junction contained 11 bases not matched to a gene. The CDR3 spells CASSSNRGSGTYEQYF. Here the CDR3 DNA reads TGTGCCAGCTCATCCAACAGGGGGAGTGGTACCTACGAGCAGTACTTC.

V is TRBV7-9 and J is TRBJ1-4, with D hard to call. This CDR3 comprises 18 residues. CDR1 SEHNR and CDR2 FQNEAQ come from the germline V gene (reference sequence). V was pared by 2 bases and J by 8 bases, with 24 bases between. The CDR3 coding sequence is TGTGCCAGCAGCTTATTCGGTGGAGGGTTTGGCCCTGGGGAAAAACTGTTTTTT. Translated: CASSLFGGGFGPGEKLFF.

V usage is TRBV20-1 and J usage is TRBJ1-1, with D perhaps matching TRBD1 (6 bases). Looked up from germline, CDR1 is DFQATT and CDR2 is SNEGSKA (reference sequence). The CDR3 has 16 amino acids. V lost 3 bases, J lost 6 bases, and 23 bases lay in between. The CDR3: CSASKGGNALGAEAFF. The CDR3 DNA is TGCAGTGCTAGTAAGGGGGGGAATGCACTGGGGGCTGAAGCTTTCTTT.

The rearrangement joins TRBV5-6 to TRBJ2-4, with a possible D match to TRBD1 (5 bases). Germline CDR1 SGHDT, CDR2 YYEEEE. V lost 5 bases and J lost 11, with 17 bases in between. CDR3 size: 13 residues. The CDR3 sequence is CASSLQSSRVQYF. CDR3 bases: TGTGCCAGCAGTCTACAGAGCAGCAGGGTTCAGTACTTC.

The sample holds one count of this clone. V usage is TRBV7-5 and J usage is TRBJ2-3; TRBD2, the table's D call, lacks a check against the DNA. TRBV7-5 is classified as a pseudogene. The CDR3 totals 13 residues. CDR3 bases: TGTGCCAGGAAAGCAACGGGTGCAGATACGCAGTATTTT. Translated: CARKATGADTQYF.

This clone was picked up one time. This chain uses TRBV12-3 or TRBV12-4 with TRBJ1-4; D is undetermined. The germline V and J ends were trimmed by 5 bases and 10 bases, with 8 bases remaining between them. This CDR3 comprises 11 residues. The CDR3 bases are TGTGCCAGCAGTGCCAGCGGAAAACTGTTTTTT. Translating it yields CASSASGKLFF.

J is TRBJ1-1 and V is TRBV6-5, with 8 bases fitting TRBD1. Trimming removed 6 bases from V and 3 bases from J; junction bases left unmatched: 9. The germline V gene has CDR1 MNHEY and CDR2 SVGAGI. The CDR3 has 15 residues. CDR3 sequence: CASSLRTGRDTEAFF. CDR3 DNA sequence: TGTGCCAGCAGCCTCAGGACAGGGAGGGACACTGAAGCTTTCTTT.

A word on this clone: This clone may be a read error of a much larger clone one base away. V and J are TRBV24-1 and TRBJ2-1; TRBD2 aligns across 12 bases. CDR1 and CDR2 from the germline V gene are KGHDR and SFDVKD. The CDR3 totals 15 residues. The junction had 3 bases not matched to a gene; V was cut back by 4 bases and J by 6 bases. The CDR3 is CATSDSSGGANEQFF. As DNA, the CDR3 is TGTGCCACCAGTGACTCTAGCGGGGGGGCCAATGAGCAGTTCTTC.

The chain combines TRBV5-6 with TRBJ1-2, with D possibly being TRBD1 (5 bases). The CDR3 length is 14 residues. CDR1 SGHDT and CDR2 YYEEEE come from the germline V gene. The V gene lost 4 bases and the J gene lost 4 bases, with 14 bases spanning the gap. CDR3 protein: CASSGSGGTYGYTF. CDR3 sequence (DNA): TGTGCCAGCAGCGGCTCGGGCGGGACCTATGGCTACACCTTC.